This TCR beta chain was profiled in a study of CD8+ T cells in alopecia areata. A note on this clone: Its target is unknown.

The study's findings and limits: Scalp sample sequencing also detects resident alphabeta T cells of normal skin.

Extraction and reverse transcription of RNA yielded cDNA as the sequencing template. Sequencing used immunoSEQ multiplex PCR; TCRdb keeps in-frame clones, though not all of them. The sample holds over 120,000 clones, 40% to 55% seen once. Lesional scalp punch biopsies and peripheral blood were collected from alopecia areata patients. Germline V gene sequence: CDR1 MNHNY, CDR2 SVGAGI (reference sequence). The V end was cut by 4 bases, the J end by 1 base, with 8 bases between. This CDR3 is built from 14 residues. The chain uses TRBV6-6 and TRBJ1-5; D possibly corresponds to TRBD1 (5 bases). This receptor was identified in a human donor with alopecia areata. The source material was CD4+ T cells sorted from blood, sampled at week 0. CDR3 DNA sequence: TGTGCCAGCAGTTCGAACAGGAGCAATCAGCCCCAGCATTTT. Translated, it gives CASSSNRSNQPQHF.